This T cell receptor beta chain comes out of a study of T-cell reconstitution after alpha-beta-depleted transplantation in children. A library of TCRbeta sequences, prepared with unique molecular identifiers, was generated. TCRdb itself ran the PCR reads through MiXCR, one entry per CDR3 protein. The sample has about 610,000 distinct CDR3 sequences; approximately 10% are singletons. The CDR3 is 16 amino acids. Trimming cost V 0 bases and J 0 bases, with 9 bases left between them. Germline loops: CDR1 LGHNA, CDR2 YSLEER. This clonotype was detected ten times or more. Sequences were derived from PBMCs from the stem cell graft donor, sampled from the stem cell graft. The clonotype comes from a human donor who donated a stem cell graft to a child with acute myeloid leukemia. The rearrangement uses TRBV4-3 and TRBJ2-1; the D is unclear. The CDR3 DNA reads as TGCGCCAGCAGCCAAGAACTGCGGAGCTCCTACAATGAGCAGTTCTTC. Its protein product is CASSQELRSSYNEQFF.